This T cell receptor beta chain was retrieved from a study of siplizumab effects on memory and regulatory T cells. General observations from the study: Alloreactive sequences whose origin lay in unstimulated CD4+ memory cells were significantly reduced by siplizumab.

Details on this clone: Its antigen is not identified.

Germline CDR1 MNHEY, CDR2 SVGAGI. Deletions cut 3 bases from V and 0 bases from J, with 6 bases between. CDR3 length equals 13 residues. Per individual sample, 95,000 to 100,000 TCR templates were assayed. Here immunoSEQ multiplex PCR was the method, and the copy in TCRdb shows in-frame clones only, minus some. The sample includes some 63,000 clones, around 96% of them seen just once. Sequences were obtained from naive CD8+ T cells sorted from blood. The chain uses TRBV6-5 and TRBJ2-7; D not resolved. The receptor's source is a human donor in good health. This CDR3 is CASSYRYSYEQYF. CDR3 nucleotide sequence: TGTGCCAGCAGTTATCGCTACTCCTACGAGCAGTACTTC.